This T cell receptor (beta chain) was identified in a study of PD-L1 blockade in urothelial cancer. Repertoires were generated with immunoSEQ multiplex PCR, while TCRdb's copy carries only in-frame clones and drops some. The table shows tens of thousands of clones, with 70% to 90% occurring only once. With 11 bases removed from V and 0 bases from J, the gap between germline ends came to 23 bases. Germline CDR1 is SGHTA and CDR2 is FQGNSA. This CDR3 comprises 17 residues. Sample time point: pretreatment peripheral blood. V is TRBV7-2 and J is TRBJ1-5; D perhaps matches TRBD1 (6 bases). The input for sequencing was PBMCs, taken around atezolizumab (anti-PD-L1) treatment. The TCR was taken from a man aged 60-69 years with urothelial cancer. CDR3 sequence (DNA): TGTGCCCCCTTACGGCGGGGGCACACATATAGCAATCAGCCCCAGCATTTT. Encoded protein: CAPLRRGHTYSNQPQHF.